Below, one T cell receptor beta chain is given with its context. Its target is not known. The J segment lost 4 bases and the V segment lost 3 bases, leaving 4 bases of the junction unmatched. The V gene's germline CDR1 is MNHNS and CDR2 SASEGT. The CDR3 loop spans 15 amino acids. This PCR relied on a set of 60 Vbeta primers and 13 Jbeta primers. Here immunoSEQ multiplex PCR was the method, and the copy in TCRdb shows in-frame clones only, minus some. The sample has over 130,000 clones, approximately 82% seen once. The data originate from a study of cytomegalovirus exposure and HLA in healthy donors. Study conclusions and caveats: TCR beta chain V- and J-gene trimming was linked, in a later analysis, to a missense variant in DCLRE1C.

V and J are TRBV6-1 and TRBJ1-5; TRBD1 agrees at 9 bases. The source material was PBMCs. This clonotype was sampled from a young man in good health and CMV-seropositive. The CDR3 protein is CASSEGQGGNQPQHF. The DNA of the CDR3 is TGTGCCAGCAGTGAGGGACAGGGAGGGAATCAGCCCCAGCATTTT.